This T cell receptor (beta chain) appears in the sequencing data of a study of stem cell transplantation in POMP-related autoinflammatory disease. With 5 bases removed from V and 3 bases from J, the gap between germline ends came to 16 bases. Germline lookup yields CDR1 SNHLY and CDR2 FYNNEI. The CDR3 extends over 15 amino acids. Findings and caveats of the study: In patients with PRAID, every analyzed T-cell subset tended to show lower diversity and higher clonality. Patients with PRAID showed a restricted number of unique TRB V-J gene pairings.

TCRdb's table, derived via immunoSEQ multiplex PCR, lists solely in-frame clones and lacks some. The sample consists of tens of thousands of clones, approximately 91% of them appearing once. On this clone: What it binds is not known.

The clonotype comes from a human patient with POMP-related autoinflammation and immune dysregulation (PRAID). Some T cells could come from the graft donor. Source: CD4+ T cells from PBMCs, taken after stem cell transplantation. The V and J genes are TRBV2 and TRBJ2-5, with D maybe TRBD1 (6 bases). The CDR3 protein is CASSFGRGWEETQYF. The CDR3 DNA sequence: TGTGCCAGCAGTTTTGGCAGGGGATGGGAAGAGACCCAGTACTTC.